Sequencing of this T cell receptor (beta chain) was carried out in a study of blood T cell repertoires in COVID-19. Assignments of participants to cohorts depended upon their own reported clinical history. Clones were read by immunoSEQ multiplex PCR, and TCRdb kept only the in-frame ones, dropping some. The sample has about 250,000 clones; roughly 85% are singletons. This CDR3 spans 15 amino acids. Germline-derived CDR1 and CDR2 are LGHNA and YNFKEQ. V lost 1 base and J lost 0, with 9 bases in between. This clone was found once. The receptor was isolated from a woman aged 45-60 years with acute COVID-19. The gene calls are TRBV4-2 and TRBJ1-2, with D possibly TRBD1 on 6 matching bases. Material: PBMCs or T cells enriched from blood (not recorded which). In nucleotides, the CDR3 is TGTGCCAGCAGCCAAGGAAACAGGGCTAACTATGGCTACACCTTC. This sequence encodes CASSQGNRANYGYTF.